The TCR beta chain under discussion was sequenced for a study of cytomegalovirus exposure and HLA in healthy donors. J gave up 6 bases and V 7 bases, and 6 bases lay outside the gene matches. CDR3 length: 13 residues. Per germline, CDR1 MNHEY and CDR2 SVGAGI. This PCR relied on a set of 60 Vbeta primers and 13 Jbeta primers. Sequencing used immunoSEQ multiplex PCR; TCRdb keeps in-frame clones, though not all of them. The specimen's table records more than 130,000 clones. Sequencing was performed on PBMCs. The genes are TRBV6-5 and TRBJ2-1; 7 bases fit TRBD1. This TCR came from a man aged 35 to 55 in good health and CMV-seronegative. For the CDR3, the DNA is TGTGCCAGCACCAGGGGGTCTATCAATGAGCAGTTCTTC. Protein: CASTRGSINEQFF.